These 31 T cell receptor beta chains originate from one sample sequenced in a study of naive and memory T cell subsets. TCR cDNA received a 3' ligated oligonucleotide that carried a UMI. The SP2 primer and nested alpha and beta constant region primers amplified ligated cDNA in four rounds. One entry per CDR3 protein results from TCRdb running MiXCR on the 5' RACE reads. This table holds more than 45,000 distinct CDR3 sequences, roughly 4.7% found once. The source is a female donor in good health.

In its sample, this clonotype was seen a few times. This could be a read error, since a much larger clone is one nucleotide away. This chain uses TRBV6-5 with TRBJ1-2; 7 bases fit TRBD1. The CDR3 is 15 amino acids. Germline CDR1 reads MNHEY; CDR2 reads SVGAGI. The CDR3 is CASGTLKDRSYGDTF. CDR3 sequence (DNA): TGTGCCAGCGGCACCCTTAAGGACAGGTCCTATGGCGACACCTTC.

There are many counts of this clonotype. This chain links TRBV6-2 or TRBV6-3 with TRBJ1-6; maybe TRBD1 (6 bases). Germline loops: CDR1 MNHEY, CDR2 SVGEGT. Trimming stripped 8 bases from V and 10 bases from J, with 15 bases between. The CDR3 is made up of 13 amino acids. The CDR3 is CASADRNTSPLHF. The CDR3 DNA is TGTGCCAGCGCCGACAGGAATACATCACCCCTCCACTTT.

This clonotype was counted at least ten times. J is TRBJ2-7 and V is TRBV6-1, with a weak D call TRBD2 (6 bases). This CDR3 comprises 16 residues. Trimming stripped 6 bases from V and 1 base from J, with 19 bases between. In germline, CDR1 is MNHNS, CDR2 SASEGT. CDR3 sequence: CASRAPYAGPSYEQYF. The CDR3 DNA sequence: TGTGCCAGCAGGGCACCCTACGCGGGACCGTCCTACGAGCAGTACTTC.

This clonotype was counted many times. The chain carries TRBV29-1 and TRBJ2-3; TRBD2 matches 8 bases. The V segment lost 7 bases and the J segment 0 bases; nucleotides outside the gene matches: 3. The CDR3 is 13 residues long. CDR1 and CDR2 (germline): SQVTM, ANQGSEA. CDR3: CSGERESTDTQYF. The CDR3, as DNA: TGCAGCGGAGAGCGGGAGAGCACAGATACGCAGTATTTT.

This clonotype was recorded many times. The V gene is TRBV10-1, the J gene TRBJ1-4; no clear D. Trimming removed 8 bases from V and 5 bases from J, with 15 bases in between. The CDR3 length is 14 residues. Germline loops: CDR1 WNHNN, CDR2 SYGVQD (reference sequence). CDR3 sequence: CASVRPPPNEKLFF. CDR3 DNA sequence: TGCGCCAGCGTCCGGCCGCCACCAAATGAAAAACTGTTTTTT.

CDR3 sequence: CASSPGTSVETQYF. The CDR3 region has the DNA TGTGCCAGCAGCCCCGGGACTAGCGTGGAGACCCAGTACTTC. The rearrangement joins TRBV7-9 to TRBJ2-5; 10 bases are a match to TRBD2. Germline-derived CDR1 and CDR2 are SEHNR and FQNEAQ (reference sequence). This CDR3 has 14 amino acids. J was trimmed by 5 bases and V by 5 bases; bases with no gene match: 5.

This clonotype was seen only a few times. The gene calls are TRBV6-5 and TRBJ2-7; tentative D call: TRBD2 (6 bases). V lost 4 bases and J 2 bases, leaving 15 bases between the germline ends. The CDR3 contains 15 residues. From germline, CDR1 is MNHEY and CDR2 SVGAGI. The CDR3 DNA sequence: TGTGCCAGCAGTTCCCCCGCTGGCGGGACCTACGAGCAGTACTTC. This encodes CASSSPAGGTYEQYF.

This clonotype was seen ten or more times. The chain recombines TRBV27 with TRBJ1-2; TRBD1 aligns across 9 bases. Trimming took 2 bases from V and 0 from J; bases not matched to a gene: 4. The V gene's germline CDR1 is MNHEY and CDR2 SMNVEV (reference sequence). This CDR3 region has 16 residues. CDR3 bases: TGTGCCAGCAGTTTACTCCGGGACAGGGCTAACTATGGCTACACCTTC. It encodes CASSLLRDRANYGYTF.

This clonotype showed up many times. The CDR3 here is CSVNGGAEQYF. CDR3 DNA sequence: TGCAGTGTCAACGGGGGGGCCGAGCAGTACTTC. V and J are TRBV20-1 and TRBJ2-7, with 8 bases aligning to TRBD2. Trimming at V came to 7 bases and at J to 6 bases, leaving 5 bases not matched to a gene. Germline V CDR1 and CDR2: DFQATT, SNEGSKA (reference sequence). The CDR3 contains 11 residues.

This clonotype was seen repeatedly, ten times or more. CDR3 nucleotides: TGTGCCAGCAGACCTCTAGCGGTAGCCTACAATGAGCAGTTCTTC. Protein sequence: CASRPLAVAYNEQFF. The chain joins TRBV11-2 to TRBJ2-1; TRBD2 matches 7 bases. This CDR3 region has 15 residues. Germline V CDR1 and CDR2: SGHAT, FQNNGV. V shed 6 bases, J shed 2 bases, and the junction held 7 bases outside the gene matches.

This clonotype came up many times. The V call is TRBV5-1, the J call TRBJ2-5; 8 bases line up with TRBD1. In germline, CDR1 is SGHRS, CDR2 YFSETQ. There are 14 residues in the CDR3. After removal of 0 bases from V and 4 bases from J, the junction contained 2 bases not matched to a gene. The CDR3 DNA follows: TGCGCCAGCAGCTTGGGGACAGGGAGAGAGACCCAGTACTTC. It yields the protein CASSLGTGRETQYF.

This clonotype was seen a handful of times. The chain couples TRBV5-1 to TRBJ1-5, with D hard to call. Germline V gene lookup returns CDR1 SGHRS and CDR2 YFSETQ. V was cut by 0 bases and J by 4 bases, with 8 bases left in between. The CDR3 consists of 14 residues. The CDR3 region has the DNA TGCGCCAGCAGCTTGGAGGGTCCTAATCAGCCCCAGCATTTT. Translating gives CASSLEGPNQPQHF.

This clonotype was detected only a few times. The gene calls are TRBV29-1 and TRBJ1-1; D might be TRBD1 (6 bases). Germline CDR1 and CDR2: SQVTM and ANQGSEA. V was shortened by 5 bases and J by 7 bases, with 20 bases between the two germline ends. The CDR3 length is 14 residues. The CDR3 coding sequence is TGCAGCGTTCGTATGCAAGGGGGAGCCATTGAAGCTTTCTTT. Residues: CSVRMQGGAIEAFF.

This clonotype was counted at least ten times. This rearrangement joins TRBV18 to TRBJ2-3; 7 nucleotides align to TRBD1. The CDR3 is made up of 15 amino acids. The J segment lost 1 base and the V segment lost 0 bases, leaving 1 base of the junction unmatched. Germline V gene lookup returns CDR1 KGHSH and CDR2 LQKENI. CDR3 protein: CASSPPTGGTDTQYF. Written as DNA, the CDR3 is TGTGCCAGCTCACCACCAACAGGGGGCACAGATACGCAGTATTTT.

This clonotype was observed at least ten times. The chain joins TRBV11-2 to TRBJ2-1; TRBD2 matches 8 bases. CDR3 size: 16 residues. Germline V CDR1 and CDR2: SGHAT, FQNNGV. The V and J ends lost 5 bases and 4 bases, in that order; junction bases with no gene match: 10. The CDR3 DNA is TGTGCCAGCAGCCCCTTTGTTACTAGCGGATACAATGAGCAGTTCTTC. This sequence encodes CASSPFVTSGYNEQFF.

A note on this clonotype: A much bigger clone sits one base away, suggesting this may be a read error. The chain joins TRBV5-1 to TRBJ2-3, with no clear D. Trimming removed 4 bases from V and 6 bases from J, with 9 bases in between. CDR3 length equals 12 residues. CDR1 and CDR2 (germline): SGHRS, YFSETQ. The CDR3 region is CASSRYADTQYF. CDR3 in DNA: TGCGCCAGCAGCAGGTATGCGGATACGCAGTATTTT.

This clonotype was picked up many times. The rearrangement links TRBV18 to TRBJ1-2; no firm D call. CDR1 KGHSH and CDR2 LQKENI come from the germline V gene. The V end lost 3 bases, the J end lost 0 bases, and 14 bases lay between the germline ends. The CDR3 runs to 16 residues. The CDR3 sequence: CASSPRERGANYGYTF. CDR3 bases: TGTGCCAGCTCACCCCGAGAGCGGGGAGCTAACTATGGCTACACCTTC.

This clonotype was counted at least ten times. The V and J genes are TRBV28 and TRBJ1-2; TRBD1 is a possible D gene (6 bases). In germline, CDR1 is MDHEN, CDR2 SYDVKM. V lost 7 bases, J lost 4 bases, and 10 bases lay in between. CDR3 length: 12 amino acids. CDR3 residues: CASIKQGYGYTF. The CDR3 coding sequence is TGTGCCAGCATCAAACAGGGCTATGGCTACACCTTC.

Notes on this clonotype: A much more abundant neighbour one base away suggests this may be a read error. V usage is TRBV5-1 and J usage is TRBJ2-3; D uncertain. V lost 3 bases, J lost 3 bases, and 8 bases lay in between. This CDR3 region has 13 residues. In germline, CDR1 is SGHRS, CDR2 YFSETQ. The CDR3 bases are TGCGCCAGCAGCTCAACCCGGACAGATACGCAGTATTTT. This translates into CASSSTRTDTQYF.

This clonotype was detected ten times or more. The chain carries TRBV28 and TRBJ2-1; perhaps TRBD1 as D (7 bases). This CDR3 is 15 amino acids long. V was shortened by 7 bases and J by 0 bases, with 13 bases between the two germline ends. Germline CDR1 MDHEN, CDR2 SYDVKM. The CDR3 here is CASTSGGLSYNEQFF. CDR3 DNA: TGTGCCAGCACCTCAGGGGGACTCTCCTACAATGAGCAGTTCTTC.

Turning to this clonotype: It may be a read error: a sequence one base away is much more abundant. This chain uses TRBV6-2 or TRBV6-3 with TRBJ2-7; D is possibly TRBD1 (6 bases). The CDR3 has 12 residues. Germline CDR1 reads MNHEY; CDR2 reads SVGEGT. CDR3 loop: CASNPTGYDQYF. The CDR3, as DNA: TGTGCCAGCAACCCGACAGGCTACGATCAGTACTTC.

This clonotype showed up many times. This chain links TRBV2 with TRBJ1-5; D might be TRBD1 (6 bases). CDR1 is SNHLY, CDR2 FYNNEI, per germline. The CDR3 has 15 residues. Trimming left V 5 bases short and J 3 bases short, with 14 bases between. As DNA, the CDR3 is TGTGCCAGCAGTCGGAGGGGGGTCGACAATCAGCCCCAGCATTTT. Translating it yields CASSRRGVDNQPQHF.

This clonotype came up many times. This sequence joins TRBV6-5 and TRBJ1-5; D is uncertain. V was pared by 5 bases and J by 4 bases, with 9 bases between. Germline values: CDR1 MNHEY, CDR2 SVGAGI. CDR3 length: 13 residues. CDR3 amino acids: CASSASSNQPQHF. The CDR3 DNA is TGTGCCAGCAGTGCCTCCTCTAATCAGCCCCAGCATTTT.

This clonotype was recorded at least ten times. The chain has TRBV7-2 and TRBJ2-1; D is perhaps TRBD2 (5 bases). The CDR3 spans 15 residues. V dropped 3 bases and J dropped 0 bases, with 9 bases sitting between them. Germline CDR1 reads SGHTA; CDR2 reads FQGNSA. The CDR3 region has the DNA TGTGCCAGCAGCTTCTTGGGGAGCTCCTACAATGAGCAGTTCTTC. It yields the protein CASSFLGSSYNEQFF.

On this clonotype: This may be a read error, as it is one base from a much larger clone. This chain connects TRBV29-1 to TRBJ1-2, with D uncertain. The CDR3 runs to 12 residues. Germline assignment: CDR1 SQVTM and CDR2 ANQGSEA. The CDR3 DNA reads as TGCAGCGTTGAAACGGCAGTCTATAGCTACACCTTC. Translating gives CSVETAVYSYTF.

This clonotype was detected many times. The rearrangement links TRBV9 to TRBJ2-6; no definite D call. This CDR3 is built from 16 residues. V shed 3 bases and J shed 2 bases, with 12 bases lying between them. CDR1 SGDLS and CDR2 YYNGEE come from the germline V gene. CDR3 in amino acids: CASSEFSLPGANVLTF. The CDR3 DNA reads TGTGCCAGCAGCGAGTTCAGTTTGCCTGGGGCCAACGTCCTGACTTTC.

This clonotype was counted many times. The chain joins TRBV20-1 to TRBJ2-3; D unresolved. Trimming stripped 0 bases from V and 1 base from J, with 20 bases between. The CDR3 is 18 residues long. The germline CDR1 and CDR2 sequences are DFQATT and SNEGSKA (reference sequence). CDR3 sequence: CSARDNWRSLSGTDTQYF. The CDR3, as DNA: TGCAGTGCTAGAGATAATTGGCGGTCGCTCTCGGGCACAGATACGCAGTATTTT.

This clonotype was seen ten or more times. The chain recombines TRBV28 with TRBJ1-5; D not resolved. Germline V gene lookup returns CDR1 MDHEN and CDR2 SYDVKM. With 7 bases removed from V and 1 base from J, the gap between germline ends came to 14 bases. This CDR3 contains 15 residues. CDR3 in amino acids: CASTLRARSNQPQHF. The CDR3 DNA sequence: TGTGCCAGCACCTTGCGGGCGAGGAGCAATCAGCCCCAGCATTTT. The full variable domain, its missing parts supplied by reference TRBV28 and TRBJ1-5, is DVKVTQSSRYLVKRTGEKVFLECVQDMDHENMFWYRQDPGLGLRLIYFSYDVKMKEKGDIPEGYSVSREKKERFSLILESASTNQTSMYLCASTLRARSNQPQHFGDGTRLSIL.

This clonotype came up many times. V usage is TRBV7-9 and J usage is TRBJ2-3; D is undetermined. From germline, CDR1 is SEHNR and CDR2 FQNEAQ (reference sequence). V lost 10 bases, J lost 2 bases, and 16 bases lay in between. CDR3 size: 14 residues. The CDR3 loop is CATHPDTFTDTQYF. For the CDR3, the DNA is TGTGCCACCCACCCCGACACTTTCACAGATACGCAGTATTTT.

This clonotype occurred many times. The V and J genes are TRBV6-2 or TRBV6-3 and TRBJ2-7; D not certain. The CDR3 loop spans 14 amino acids. Germline V gives CDR1 MNHEY, CDR2 SVGEGT. The V end lost 8 bases, the J end lost 5 bases, and 19 bases lay between the germline ends. The CDR3 DNA reads TGTGCCAGCGCAGGAGATTTTCGGGTAGACGAGCAGTACTTC. Protein: CASAGDFRVDEQYF.

In its sample, this clonotype was seen a few times. The rearrangement joins TRBV5-4 to TRBJ2-2; 7 bases line up with TRBD2. There are 13 residues in the CDR3. V shed 7 bases, J shed 6 bases, and the junction held 6 bases outside the gene matches. CDR1 and CDR2 from the germline V gene are SGHNT and YYREEE (reference sequence). This CDR3 reads CASRSGGPGELFF. The CDR3 DNA sequence: TGTGCCAGCCGCTCGGGAGGCCCCGGGGAGCTGTTTTTT.